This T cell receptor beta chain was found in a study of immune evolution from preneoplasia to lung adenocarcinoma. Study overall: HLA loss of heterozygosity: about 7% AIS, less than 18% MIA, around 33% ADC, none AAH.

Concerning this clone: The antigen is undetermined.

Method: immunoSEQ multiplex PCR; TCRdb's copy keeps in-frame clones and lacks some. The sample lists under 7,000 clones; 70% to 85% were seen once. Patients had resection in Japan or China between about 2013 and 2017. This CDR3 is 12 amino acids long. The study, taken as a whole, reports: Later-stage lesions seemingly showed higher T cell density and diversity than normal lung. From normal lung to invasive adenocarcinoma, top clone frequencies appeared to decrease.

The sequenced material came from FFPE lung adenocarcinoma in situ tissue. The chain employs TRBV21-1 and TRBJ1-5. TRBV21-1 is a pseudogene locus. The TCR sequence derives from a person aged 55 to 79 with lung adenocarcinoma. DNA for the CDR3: TGTGCCAGCAGCGAAAAAAATCAGCCCCAGCATTTT. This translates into CASSEKNQPQHF.